This T cell receptor beta chain was recovered during a study of blood T cell repertoires in COVID-19. Whole-study context: PBMCs, B-cell-depleted T cells, or T cells were the source of the cDNA or gDNA that made up the material.

Germline CDR1 and CDR2: KGHSH and LQKENI. Trimming cost V 0 bases and J 5 bases, with 10 bases left between them. The CDR3 runs 14 residues. In the original analysis: Amplified reference gene primers provided the basis for estimating nucleated cell counts. Some clones are missing from TCRdb's copy, which holds only in-frame ones; the method was immunoSEQ multiplex PCR. V, J and clone size are those of that table, while D and trimming were read from the DNA. The sample has approximately 15,000 clones; roughly 89% are singletons. Material for sequencing was peripheral blood. The chain has TRBV18 and TRBJ1-2, with D unclear. This TCR was sampled from a human donor with active COVID-19. The donor label of this sample is uncertain. CDR3 sequence (DNA): TGTGCCAGCTCACCACCAGGAGTTCCGTATGGCTACACCTTC. This translates into CASSPPGVPYGYTF.